This is a list of T cell receptor beta chains from one sample in a study of blood T cell repertoires in COVID-19. Method: immunoSEQ multiplex PCR; TCRdb's copy keeps in-frame clones and lacks some. The profile shows about 78,000 clones, 90% of them singletons. The sample was peripheral blood. These receptors all stem from a woman in her forties or fifties in a cohort sampled during active COVID-19. Each CDR3 is given with its conserved first and last residue.

V	J	CDR3
TRBV19	TRBJ2-5	CASTPAGQETQYF
TRBV23-1	TRBJ1-1	CASSHKSRQGNTEAFF
TRBV2	TRBJ2-3	CASSGETRDTQYF
TRBV18	TRBJ1-5	CASSMLEGRNQPQHF
TRBV4-1	TRBJ1-2	CASSQPDRGHTYGYTF
TRBV28	TRBJ1-3	CASSLYSAGDYSGNTIYF
TRBV5-1	TRBJ2-4	CASSLRGNPGENIQYF
TRBV7-2	TRBJ2-1	CASSPVTSGYNEQFF
TRBV19	TRBJ1-1	CASLPGAGNTEAFF
TRBV6-5	TRBJ1-6	CASTRTASYNSPLHF
TRBV30	TRBJ1-2	CAWSVGISGYGYTF
TRBV11-2	TRBJ1-3	CASSLQGASGNTIYF
TRBV7-2	TRBJ2-3	CASSTKRTSSSDTQYF